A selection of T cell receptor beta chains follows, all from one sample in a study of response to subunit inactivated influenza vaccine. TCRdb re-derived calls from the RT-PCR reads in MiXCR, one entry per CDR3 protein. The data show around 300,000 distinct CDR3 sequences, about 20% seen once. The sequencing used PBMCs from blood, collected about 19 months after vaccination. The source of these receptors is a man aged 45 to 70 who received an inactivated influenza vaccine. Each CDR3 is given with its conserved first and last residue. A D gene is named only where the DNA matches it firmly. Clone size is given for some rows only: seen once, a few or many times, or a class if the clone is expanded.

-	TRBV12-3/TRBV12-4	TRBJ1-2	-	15	CASSPDPTGNYGYTF	TGTGCCAGCAGTCCCGACCCGACAGGCAACTATGGCTACACCTTC
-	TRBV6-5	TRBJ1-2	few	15	CASSFAGYSNYGYTF	TGTGCCAGCAGTTTCGCCGGATATTCTAACTATGGCTACACCTTC
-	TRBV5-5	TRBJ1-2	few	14	CASSQSRAGRGYTF	TGTGCCAGCAGCCAAAGCAGGGCAGGCCGTGGCTACACCTTC
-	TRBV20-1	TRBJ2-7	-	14	CSARDPLTTYEQYF	TGCAGTGCTAGAGATCCCCTGACTACGTACGAGCAGTACTTC
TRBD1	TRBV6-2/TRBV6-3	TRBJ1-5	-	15	CASSYFEGAGQPQHF	TGTGCCAGCAGTTACTTCGAGGGGGCTGGGCAGCCCCAGCATTTT
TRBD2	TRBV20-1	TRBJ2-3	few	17	CSAPSSGGAGSADTQYF	TGCAGTGCTCCTTCTAGCGGGGGGGCCGGTTCAGCAGATACGCAGTATTTT
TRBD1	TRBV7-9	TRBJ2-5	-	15	CASSLDVRGRETQYF	TGTGCCAGCAGCTTGGACGTTAGGGGGCGTGAGACCCAGTACTTC
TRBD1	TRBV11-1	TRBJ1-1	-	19	CASSLDGGGDRGLGTEAFF	TGTGCCAGCAGCTTAGATGGAGGTGGGGACAGGGGGCTGGGCACTGAAGCTTTCTTT
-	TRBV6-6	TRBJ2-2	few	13	CASSMDLTGELFF	TGTGCCAGCAGTATGGATTTGACCGGGGAGCTGTTTTTT
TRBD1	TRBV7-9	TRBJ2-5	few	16	CASSFGQGLNRETQYF	TGTGCCAGCAGCTTCGGACAGGGGTTGAATCGGGAGACCCAGTACTTC
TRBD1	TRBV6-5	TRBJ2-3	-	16	CASSYGQGGRTDTQYF	TGTGCCAGCAGTTACGGACAGGGAGGACGTACAGATACGCAGTATTTT
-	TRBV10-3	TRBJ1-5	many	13	CAISHTDEQPQHF	TGTGCCATCAGCCACACAGATGAACAGCCCCAGCATTTT
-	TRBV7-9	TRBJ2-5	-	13	CASEAGGRSTQYF	TGTGCCAGCGAGGCAGGGGGGCGGTCGACCCAGTACTTC
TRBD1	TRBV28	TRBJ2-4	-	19	CASSSRTGELTLAKNIQYF	TGTGCCAGCAGTTCGCGGACAGGGGAATTAACCCTAGCCAAAAACATTCAGTACTTC
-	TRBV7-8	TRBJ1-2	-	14	CASSLRQVNYGYTF	TGTGCCAGCAGCCTACGGCAAGTTAACTATGGCTACACCTTC
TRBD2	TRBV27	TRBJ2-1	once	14	CASIGGSSYNEQFF	TGTGCCAGCATAGGCGGGAGCTCCTACAATGAGCAGTTCTTC
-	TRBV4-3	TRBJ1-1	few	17	CASSQDWRGGEGTEAFF	TGCGCCAGCAGCCAAGATTGGCGGGGAGGCGAGGGAACTGAAGCTTTCTTT
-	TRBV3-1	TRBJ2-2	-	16	CASRLRGSAYTGELFF	TGTGCCAGCAGATTAAGGGGTAGCGCGTACACCGGGGAGCTGTTTTTT
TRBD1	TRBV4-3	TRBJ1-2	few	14	CASSQGTGYYGYTF	TGCGCCAGCAGCCAAGGGACAGGGTACTATGGCTACACCTTC
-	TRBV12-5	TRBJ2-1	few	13	CASGFGGYNEQFF	TGTGCTAGTGGTTTCGGTGGCTACAATGAGCAGTTCTTC
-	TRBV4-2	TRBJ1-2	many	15	CASSQEDSTNYGYTF	TGTGCCAGCAGCCAAGAAGACAGTACTAACTATGGCTACACCTTC
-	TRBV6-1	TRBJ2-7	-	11	CASSDPYEQYF	TGTGCCAGCAGTGATCCGTACGAGCAGTACTTC
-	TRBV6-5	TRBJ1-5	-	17	CASSYPTRRVGNQPQHF	TGTGCCAGCAGTTACCCAACACGAAGGGTTGGCAATCAGCCCCAGCATTTT
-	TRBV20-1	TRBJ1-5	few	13	CSAGGLGRQPQHF	TGCAGTGCTGGGGGCCTGGGAAGACAGCCCCAGCATTTT
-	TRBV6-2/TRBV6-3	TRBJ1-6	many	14	CASRNPGYNSPLHF	TGTGCCAGCAGGAACCCAGGCTATAATTCACCCCTCCACTTT